Below, 13 T cell receptor beta chains from the same sample are listed, as sequenced in a study of neurological immune-mediated disorders. TCRdb re-called the 5' RACE reads with MiXCR, one entry per CDR3 protein. The sample contains about 24,000 distinct CDR3 sequences, around 15% of which appear only once. Sequencing was carried out using PBMCs. The source of these receptors is a woman aged 40 to 50 with HTLV-1-associated myelopathy (HAM/TSP).

This clonotype was seen many times. The gene calls are TRBV6-5 and TRBJ1-1; 7 bases are a match to TRBD1. Germline loops: CDR1 MNHEY, CDR2 SVGAGI. Trimming took 4 bases from V and 0 from J; bases not matched to a gene: 2. The CDR3 totals 14 residues. Here the CDR3 reads CASSFGTVNTEAFF. In DNA, the CDR3 is TGTGCCAGCAGTTTCGGGACAGTGAACACTGAAGCTTTCTTT.

Remarks on this clonotype: A clone one base away is much larger, so this may be a read error. The V call is TRBV12-3 or TRBV12-4, the J call TRBJ2-3; TRBD1 or TRBD2 may be the D gene (6 bases each). V was pared by 1 base and J by 5 bases, with 16 bases between. CDR3 length: 16 amino acids. In DNA form, the CDR3 reads TGTGCCAGCAGTTTAGTAGGAGGGGGATGGATAGATACGCAGTATTTT. This sequence encodes CASSLVGGGWIDTQYF.

This clonotype occurred many times. The genes are TRBV20-1 and TRBJ2-7; TRBD1 matches 10 bases. Germline V gene sequence: CDR1 DFQATT, CDR2 SNEGSKA (reference sequence). V lost 5 bases to trimming and J lost 4 bases; unmatched junction nucleotides: 2. This CDR3 spans 12 amino acids. CDR3 in DNA: TGCAGTGCTCGGACAGGGGGGTACGAGCAGTACTTC. Translated, it gives CSARTGGYEQYF.

This clonotype was seen ten or more times. The chain carries TRBV25-1 and TRBJ2-7; 7 bases line up with TRBD1. V gave up 6 bases and J gave up 1 base; unmatched junction bases: 0. CDR1 MGHDK and CDR2 SYGVNS come from the germline V gene. The CDR3 extends over 12 amino acids. This CDR3 is CASRQGSYEQYF. CDR3 nucleotide sequence: TGTGCCAGCAGACAGGGGTCCTACGAGCAGTACTTC.

The table lists this clonotype with many counts. The chain links TRBV14 to TRBJ2-4, with TRBD2 matching 14 bases. The V and J ends lost 1 base and 2 bases, in that order; junction bases with no gene match: 1. This CDR3 has 17 amino acids. The germline V gene has CDR1 SGHDN and CDR2 FVKESK. The CDR3 sequence: CASSQGTSGGSKNIQYF. As DNA, the CDR3 is TGTGCCAGCAGCCAAGGGACTAGCGGGGGGTCCAAAAACATTCAGTACTTC.

This clonotype rates as medium-sized. The chain carries TRBV5-6 and TRBJ2-7; D remains ambiguous. Germline assignment: CDR1 SGHDT and CDR2 YYEEEE. CDR3 length equals 15 residues. V was clipped by 2 bases and J by 4 bases, with 16 bases between them. DNA for the CDR3: TGTGCCAGCAGCTTCTTTGGGAAGTTTGGTTACGAGCAGTACTTC. Translation gives CASSFFGKFGYEQYF.

This clonotype counts as medium-sized. This chain links TRBV20-1 with TRBJ1-2; D is possibly TRBD1 (6 bases). CDR1 is DFQATT, CDR2 SNEGSKA, per germline (reference sequence). CDR3 length: 12 residues. V shed 5 bases and J shed 6 bases, with 13 bases lying between them. The CDR3 coding sequence is TGCAGTGCTGTGCAGGGGCGGGATGGCTACACCTTC. It encodes CSAVQGRDGYTF.

In its sample, this clonotype was seen many times. Here the CDR3 reads CASSLAGLSAHTIYF. The CDR3 nucleotides are TGCGCCAGCAGCTTGGCAGGGCTTTCAGCGCACACCATATATTTT. The rearrangement uses TRBV5-1 and TRBJ1-3, with a possible D match to TRBD1 (5 bases). The CDR3 contains 15 residues. Germline V gene data show CDR1 as SGHRS and CDR2 as YFSETQ. Trimming removed 0 bases from V and 8 bases from J, with 15 bases in between.

V is TRBV9 and J is TRBJ2-2; either TRBD1 or TRBD2 may supply D (5 bases each). Germline V gene lookup returns CDR1 SGDLS and CDR2 YYNGEE. The CDR3 consists of 13 residues. The V end lost 2 bases, the J end lost 7 bases, and 9 bases lay between the germline ends. Here the CDR3 DNA reads TGTGCCAGCAGCGTTGGGACCCACGGGGAGCTGTTTTTT. Its protein is CASSVGTHGELFF. The full variable domain, rest sourced from reference TRBV9 and TRBJ2-2, is DSGVTQTPKHLITATGQRVTLRCSPRSGDLSVYWYQQSLDQGLQFLIQYYNGEERAKGNILERFSAQQFPDLHSELNLSSLELGDSALYFCASSVGTHGELFFGEGSRLTVL.

This clonotype was found many times. This chain joins TRBV20-1 and TRBJ1-1; the D is unclear. The CDR3 has 12 residues. Germline V gives CDR1 DFQATT, CDR2 SNEGSKA (reference sequence). V was pared by 4 bases and J by 6 bases, with 12 bases between. CDR3 loop: CSATPPGPEAFF. The CDR3 coding sequence is TGCAGTGCTACCCCTCCCGGCCCTGAAGCTTTCTTT.

This clonotype was observed at least ten times. The rearrangement uses TRBV5-1 and TRBJ2-3; 9 bases are a match to TRBD1. CDR3 length: 17 amino acids. Germline CDR1 SGHRS, CDR2 YFSETQ. V shed 1 base and J 2 bases; nucleotides not matched to a gene: 8. CDR3 amino acids: CASSLIWDRVITDTQYF. CDR3 nucleotide sequence: TGCGCCAGCAGCTTGATATGGGACAGGGTCATCACAGATACGCAGTATTTT.

This clonotype was picked up many times. CDR3 loop: CASSSTGGDSPLHF. The CDR3 DNA reads as TGCGCCAGCAGCTCGACAGGGGGCGATTCACCCCTCCACTTT. The gene calls are TRBV5-1 and TRBJ1-6; 10 nucleotides agree with TRBD1. The CDR3 is 14 residues long. Losses at the gene ends were 3 bases for V and 8 bases for J; bases not matched to a gene: 2. From germline, CDR1 is SGHRS and CDR2 YFSETQ.

The sample holds many counts of this clonotype. V gene TRBV4-2 combines with J gene TRBJ2-5; 7 bases line up with TRBD1. The CDR3 is made up of 18 amino acids. V shed 3 bases, J shed 5 bases, and the junction held 18 bases outside the gene matches. Germline lookup yields CDR1 LGHNA and CDR2 YNFKEQ. CDR3 protein: CASSHRPNRDPRGETQYF. CDR3 coding DNA: TGTGCCAGCAGCCATCGCCCCAACCGGGACCCCAGGGGGGAGACCCAGTACTTC.